This T cell receptor (beta chain) was sequenced in a study of Ad26.COV2.S vaccination and SARS-CoV-2 variants. Comment on this clone: Its matching antigen is unknown.

Treatment in this sample: roughly 19 received Ad26.COV2.S at low or high dose, single or two shots; roughly 5 received placebo; per-sample allocation not given. Following the first vaccine or placebo injection, samples were taken on day 63. TCRdb keeps only in-frame clones here, not all; method: immunoSEQ multiplex PCR. The data hold about 350,000 clones, with 70% to 90% observed a single time. Whole-study results and caveats: Comparable non-spike TCR breadth was observed in vaccine and placebo recipients.

Trimming pared 4 bases from V and 9 bases from J, leaving 18 bases between. The CDR3 spans 15 residues. CDR1 is MNHEY and CDR2 is SMNVEV in the germline V gene (reference sequence). This specimen was peripheral blood, taken in a trial of Ad26.COV2.S vaccine versus placebo. The sequence was collected from a person aged 18-60 years who received the Ad26.COV2.S COVID-19 vaccine or a placebo. The V gene is TRBV27, the J gene TRBJ2-2, with D unclear. The CDR3: CASSSGRPPPRELFF. CDR3 coding DNA: TGTGCCAGCAGTTCTGGGCGACCTCCGCCCCGGGAGCTGTTTTTT.